The T cell receptor (beta chain) under discussion was sequenced for a study of CD8 T cells in Susac syndrome. It was with random hexamers that about 0.45 to 1 ug RNA was reverse transcribed. The TCR beta CDR3 was amplified by immunoSEQ multiplex PCR across 54 Vbeta, 13 Jbeta. TCRdb itself ran the immunoSEQ multiplex PCR reads through MiXCR, one entry per CDR3 protein. The table has roughly 80,000 distinct CDR3 sequences, about 93% seen once. The CDR3 consists of 14 residues. Germline V CDR1 and CDR2: SGHDT, YYEEEE. Trimming took off 4 bases at V and 7 bases at J, with 15 bases between the two ends. This TCR came from a human donor with Susac syndrome. Sequencing used CD4+ T cells from PBMCs. The chain employs TRBV5-6 and TRBJ1-5; TRBD1 is a possible D gene (6 bases). CDR3 in DNA: TGTGCCAGCAGCCGCGGAGGGGGATCCCAGCCCCAGCATTTT. It encodes CASSRGGGSQPQHF.